These 9 T cell receptor beta chains came from one sample sequenced in a study of blood T cell repertoires in COVID-19. The protocol was immunoSEQ multiplex PCR, while the TCRdb copy is restricted to in-frame clones and leaves out a portion. The data show about 61,000 clones, about 86% seen once. Material for sequencing was peripheral blood. The receptors shown here come from a human donor in a cohort sampled during active COVID-19.

The V gene is TRBV9, the J gene TRBJ2-7; 8 bases are shared with TRBD1. CDR3 length equals 14 residues. The germline V gene encodes CDR1 SGDLS and CDR2 YYNGEE. V was pared by 0 bases and J by 4 bases, with 3 bases of the junction left unmatched. CDR3 coding DNA: TGTGCCAGCAGCGTAGATACAGGGGGTTACGAGCAGTACTTC. It is translated as CASSVDTGGYEQYF.

The V gene is TRBV6-6, the J gene TRBJ1-2; 8 nucleotides match TRBD1. Germline-derived CDR1 and CDR2 are MNHNY and SVGAGI (reference sequence). Trimming at V came to 8 bases and at J to 4 bases, leaving 6 bases not matched to a gene. This CDR3 spans 13 amino acids. In DNA, the CDR3 is TGTGCCAGCCGGGACAGGCGCGGCTATGGCTACACCTTC. It encodes CASRDRRGYGYTF.

Worth noting for this clone: A read error may produce the germline difference seen at one junction end. V is TRBV11-2 and J is TRBJ1-3; possibly TRBD1 for D (5 bases). This CDR3 region has 15 residues. Per germline, CDR1 SGHAT and CDR2 FQNNGV. The CDR3 nucleotides are TGTGCCAGCAGCCTAGACCAGGGCTCTGGAAACACCATATATTTT. Translated, it gives CASSLDQGSGNTIYF. Drawing the rest from reference TRBV11-2 and TRBJ1-3, the complete variable domain is EAGVAQSPRYKIIEKRQSVAFWCNPISGHATLYWYQQILGQGPKLLIQFQNNGVVDDSQLPKDRFSAERLKGVDSTLKIQPAKLEDSAVYLCASSLDQGSGNTIYFGEGSWLTVV.

Points on this clone: One junction end disagrees with the germline gene, perhaps due to a read error. Other DNA sequences in the same sample also yield this CDR3. The chain carries TRBV3-1 (or the pseudogene TRBV3-2) and TRBJ1-6, with 7 bases matching TRBD1. CDR1 and CDR2 from the germline V gene are LGHDT and YNNKEL (reference sequence). The CDR3 is 14 residues long. The CDR3 sequence is CASRLGQNNSPLHF. The CDR3 DNA reads as TGTGCCAGCCGTCTGGGACAGAATAATTCACCCCTCCATTTT.

This clone has a handful of counts. The chain employs TRBV28 and TRBJ1-1, with a weak D call TRBD1 (5 bases). V shed 11 bases and J shed 4 bases, with 14 bases lying between them. The V gene's germline CDR1 is MDHEN and CDR2 SYDVKM. CDR3 size: 12 residues. CDR3 sequence reads: CALGGFGTEAFF. In nucleotides, the CDR3 is TGTGCCCTCGGGGGTTTCGGCACTGAAGCTTTCTTT.

This chain uses TRBV24-1 with TRBJ2-5; possibly TRBD1 for D (7 bases). CDR1 is KGHDR and CDR2 is SFDVKD in the germline V gene. Between the trimmed V and J ends, which lost 2 bases and 2 bases, there was a span of 11 bases. This CDR3 spans 15 amino acids. Written as DNA, the CDR3 is TGTGCCACCAGTGATTCAGGGGGGAGACAAGAGACCCAGTACTTC. It encodes CATSDSGGRQETQYF.

This clone was observed a few times. The CDR3 DNA is TGTGCCAGCAGTTTTGTGGGGCTTCCTGAAGCTTTCTTT. It is translated as CASSFVGLPEAFF. The chain carries TRBV28 and TRBJ1-1, with D possibly TRBD1 on 5 matching bases. The CDR3 consists of 13 residues. The V and J ends lost 3 bases and 6 bases respectively, with 11 bases between them. Germline V lookup: CDR1 MDHEN, CDR2 SYDVKM.

The V and J genes are TRBV2 and TRBJ1-5, with D maybe TRBD1 (5 bases). CDR1 is SNHLY and CDR2 is FYNNEI in the germline V gene. Between the trimmed V and J ends, which lost 3 bases and 0 bases, there was a span of 12 bases. This CDR3 contains 16 residues. CDR3 sequence reads: CASSEFDSYSNQPQHF. The CDR3, as DNA: TGTGCCAGCAGTGAGTTTGACAGTTATAGCAATCAGCCCCAGCATTTT.

This clone was detected a few times. This chain uses TRBV27 with TRBJ1-6; possibly TRBD1 for D (6 bases). Trimming stripped 7 bases from V and 2 bases from J, with 15 bases between. In germline, CDR1 is MNHEY, CDR2 SMNVEV (reference sequence). The CDR3 totals 16 residues. CDR3 DNA sequence: TGTGCCAGCAAAGCTGTCAAGGGGGCCTATAATTCACCCCTCCACTTT. This sequence encodes CASKAVKGAYNSPLHF.